This T cell receptor beta chain was recorded in a study of immune evolution from preneoplasia to lung adenocarcinoma. This clone occurred once. The V end was cut by 4 bases, the J end by 3 bases, with 21 bases between. CDR3 length: 17 amino acids. Germline lookup yields CDR1 SGHRS and CDR2 YFSETQ. Using immunoSEQ multiplex PCR, the repertoire was profiled, and TCRdb retains in-frame clones only, with some absent. The data contain tens of thousands of clones, 70% to 85% of them seen just once; the ten biggest clones take up roughly 5.3%. What was sequenced was FFPE invasive lung adenocarcinoma tissue. The sequence came from a person in their sixties or seventies with lung adenocarcinoma. The chain carries TRBV5-1 and TRBJ2-3, with unresolved D. In nucleotides, the CDR3 is TGCGCCAGCAGCGCCGACACGTTAGAGCAAAGTACAGATACGCAGTATTTT. It is translated as CASSADTLEQSTDTQYF.